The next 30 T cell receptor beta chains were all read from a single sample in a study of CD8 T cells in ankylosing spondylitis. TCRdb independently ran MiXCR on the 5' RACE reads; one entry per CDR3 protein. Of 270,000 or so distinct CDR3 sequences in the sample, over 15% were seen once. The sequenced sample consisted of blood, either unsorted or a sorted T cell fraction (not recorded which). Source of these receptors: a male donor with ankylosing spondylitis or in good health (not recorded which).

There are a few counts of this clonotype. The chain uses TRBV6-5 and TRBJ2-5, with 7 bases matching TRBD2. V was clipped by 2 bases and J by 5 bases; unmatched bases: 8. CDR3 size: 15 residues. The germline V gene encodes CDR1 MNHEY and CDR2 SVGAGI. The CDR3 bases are TGTGCCAGCAGTTACGGCGGGGACTACGGGGAGACCCAGTACTTC. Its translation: CASSYGGDYGETQYF.

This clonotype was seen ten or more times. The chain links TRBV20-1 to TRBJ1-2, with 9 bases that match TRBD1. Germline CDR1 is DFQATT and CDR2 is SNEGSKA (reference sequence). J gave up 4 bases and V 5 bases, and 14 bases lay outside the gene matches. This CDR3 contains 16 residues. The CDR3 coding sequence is TGCAGTGCTTGCGACCACCGGGACAGGGACCGCTATGGCTACACCTTC. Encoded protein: CSACDHRDRDRYGYTF.

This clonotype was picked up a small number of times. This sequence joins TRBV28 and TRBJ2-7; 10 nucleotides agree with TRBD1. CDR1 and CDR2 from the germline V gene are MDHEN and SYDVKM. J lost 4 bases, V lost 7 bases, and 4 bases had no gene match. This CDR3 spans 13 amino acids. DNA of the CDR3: TGTGCCAGCAAGGACAGGGGGAAGTACGAGCAGTACTTC. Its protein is CASKDRGKYEQYF.

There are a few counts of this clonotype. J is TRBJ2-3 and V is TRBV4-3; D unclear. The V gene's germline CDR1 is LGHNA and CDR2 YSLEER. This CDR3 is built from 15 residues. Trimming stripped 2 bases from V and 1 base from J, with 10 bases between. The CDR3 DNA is TGCGCCAGCAGCCAACTAGGGTATGGCACAGATACGCAGTATTTT. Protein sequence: CASSQLGYGTDTQYF.

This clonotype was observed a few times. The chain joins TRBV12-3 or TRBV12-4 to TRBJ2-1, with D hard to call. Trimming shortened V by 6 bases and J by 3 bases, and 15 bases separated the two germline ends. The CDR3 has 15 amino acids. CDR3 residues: CASRGEILLYNEQFF. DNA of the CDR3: TGTGCCAGCAGGGGTGAAATCTTACTCTACAATGAGCAGTTCTTC.

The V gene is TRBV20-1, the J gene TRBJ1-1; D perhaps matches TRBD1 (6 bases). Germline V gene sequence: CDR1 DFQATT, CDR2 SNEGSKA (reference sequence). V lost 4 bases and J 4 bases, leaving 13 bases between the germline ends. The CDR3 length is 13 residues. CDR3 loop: CSAKDSRLTEAFF. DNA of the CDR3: TGCAGTGCTAAGGACAGTCGCCTCACTGAAGCTTTCTTT.

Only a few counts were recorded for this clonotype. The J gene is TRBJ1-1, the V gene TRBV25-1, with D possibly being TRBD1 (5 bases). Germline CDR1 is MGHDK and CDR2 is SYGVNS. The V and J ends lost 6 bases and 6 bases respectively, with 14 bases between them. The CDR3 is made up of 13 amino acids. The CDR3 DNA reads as TGTGCCAGCAGGGCGGGGAGGGGAGCTGAAGCTTTCTTT. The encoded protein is CASRAGRGAEAFF.

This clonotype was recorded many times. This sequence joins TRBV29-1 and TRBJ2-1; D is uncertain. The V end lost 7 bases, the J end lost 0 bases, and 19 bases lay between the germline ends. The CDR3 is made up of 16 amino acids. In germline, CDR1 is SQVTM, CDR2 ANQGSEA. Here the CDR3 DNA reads TGCAGCGGCGACGGTGGGCCCTTCAGCTCCTACAATGAGCAGTTCTTC. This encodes CSGDGGPFSSYNEQFF.

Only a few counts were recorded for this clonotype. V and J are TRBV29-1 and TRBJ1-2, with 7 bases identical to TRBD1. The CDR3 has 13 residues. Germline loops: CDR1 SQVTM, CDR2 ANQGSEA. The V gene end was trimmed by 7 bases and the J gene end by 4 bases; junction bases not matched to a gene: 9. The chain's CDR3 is CSGGPGQPYGYTF. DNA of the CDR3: TGCAGCGGTGGACCGGGACAGCCCTATGGCTACACCTTC.

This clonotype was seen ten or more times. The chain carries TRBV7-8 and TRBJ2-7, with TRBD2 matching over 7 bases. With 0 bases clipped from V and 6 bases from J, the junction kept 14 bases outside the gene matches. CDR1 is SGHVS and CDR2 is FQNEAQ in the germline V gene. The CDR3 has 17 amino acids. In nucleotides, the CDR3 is TGTGCCAGCAGCTTAGCCGCGTGGGGGGGATCCCCCCTCGAGCAGTACTTC. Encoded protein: CASSLAAWGGSPLEQYF. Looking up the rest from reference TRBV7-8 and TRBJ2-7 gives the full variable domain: GAGVSQSPRYKVAKRGQDVALRCDPISGHVSLFWYQQALGQGPEFLTYFQNEAQLDKSGLPSDRFFAERPEGSVSTLKIQRTQQEDSAVYLCASSLAAWGGSPLEQYFGPGTRLTVT.

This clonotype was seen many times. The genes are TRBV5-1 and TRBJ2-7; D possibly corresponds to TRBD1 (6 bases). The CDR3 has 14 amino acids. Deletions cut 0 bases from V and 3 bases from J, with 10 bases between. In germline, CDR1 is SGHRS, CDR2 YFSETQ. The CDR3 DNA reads TGCGCCAGCAGCTTGGTAGGGGGAATCTACGAGCAGTACTTC. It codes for CASSLVGGIYEQYF. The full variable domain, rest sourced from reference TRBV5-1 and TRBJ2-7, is KAGVTQTPRYLIKTRGQQVTLSCSPISGHRSVSWYQQTPGQGLQFLFEYFSETQRNKGNFPGRFSGRQFSNSRSEMNVSTLELGDSALYLCASSLVGGIYEQYFGPGTRLTVT.

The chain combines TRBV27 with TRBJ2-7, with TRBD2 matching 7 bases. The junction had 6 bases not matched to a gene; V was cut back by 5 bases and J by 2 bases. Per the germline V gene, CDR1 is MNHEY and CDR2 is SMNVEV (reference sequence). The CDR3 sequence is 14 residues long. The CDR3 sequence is CASSAGVRPYEQYF. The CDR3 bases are TGTGCCAGCAGTGCGGGAGTTCGACCCTACGAGCAGTACTTC.

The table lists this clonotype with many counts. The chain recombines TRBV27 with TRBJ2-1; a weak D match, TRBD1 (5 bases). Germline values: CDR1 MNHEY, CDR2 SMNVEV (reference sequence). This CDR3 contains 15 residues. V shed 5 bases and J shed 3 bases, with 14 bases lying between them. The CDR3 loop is CASSPEVRGYNEQFF. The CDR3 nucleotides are TGTGCCAGCAGTCCTGAGGTTAGGGGCTACAATGAGCAGTTCTTC.

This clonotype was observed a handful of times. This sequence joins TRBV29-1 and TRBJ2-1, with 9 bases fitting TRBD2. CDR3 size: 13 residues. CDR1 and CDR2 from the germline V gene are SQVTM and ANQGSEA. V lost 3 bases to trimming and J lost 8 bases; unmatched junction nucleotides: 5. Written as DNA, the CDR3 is TGCAGCGTTGAGAGACTAGCGGCCTATGAGCAGTTCTTC. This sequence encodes CSVERLAAYEQFF.

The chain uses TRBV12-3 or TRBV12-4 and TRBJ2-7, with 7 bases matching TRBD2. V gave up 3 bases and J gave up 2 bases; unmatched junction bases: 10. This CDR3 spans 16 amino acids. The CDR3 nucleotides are TGTGCCAGCAGTTTCTACTTACCGGGACTACCCTACGAGCAGTACTTC. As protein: CASSFYLPGLPYEQYF.

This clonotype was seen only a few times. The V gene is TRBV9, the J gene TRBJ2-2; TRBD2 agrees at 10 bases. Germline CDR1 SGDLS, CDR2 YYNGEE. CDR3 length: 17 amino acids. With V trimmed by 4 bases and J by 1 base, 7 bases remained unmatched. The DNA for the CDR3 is TGTGCCAGCAGCCCGCCTAGCGGGAGCGGGAACACCGGGGAGCTGTTTTTT. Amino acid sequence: CASSPPSGSGNTGELFF.

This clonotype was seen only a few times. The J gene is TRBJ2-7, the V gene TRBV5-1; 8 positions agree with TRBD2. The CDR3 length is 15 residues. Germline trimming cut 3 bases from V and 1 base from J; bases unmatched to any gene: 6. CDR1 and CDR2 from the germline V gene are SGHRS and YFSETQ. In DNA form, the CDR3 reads TGCGCCAGCAGCTCGACGGGACTAGATTCCTACGAGCAGTACTTC. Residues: CASSSTGLDSYEQYF.

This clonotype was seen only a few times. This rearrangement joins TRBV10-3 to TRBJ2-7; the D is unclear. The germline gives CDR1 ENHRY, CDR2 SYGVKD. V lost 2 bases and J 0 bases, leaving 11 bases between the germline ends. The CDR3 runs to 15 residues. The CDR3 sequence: CAISEARVYSYEQYF. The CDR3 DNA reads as TGTGCCATCAGTGAGGCCCGGGTCTACTCCTACGAGCAGTACTTC.

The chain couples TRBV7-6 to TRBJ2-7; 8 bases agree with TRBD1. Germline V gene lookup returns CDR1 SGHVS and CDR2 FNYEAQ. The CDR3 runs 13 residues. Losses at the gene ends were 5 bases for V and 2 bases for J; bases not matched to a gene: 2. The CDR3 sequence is CASSAGGTYEQYF. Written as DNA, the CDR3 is TGTGCCAGCAGCGCAGGGGGCACCTACGAGCAGTACTTC. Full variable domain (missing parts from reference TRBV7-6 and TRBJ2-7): GAGVSQSPRYKVTKRGQDVALRCDPISGHVSLYWYRQALGQGPEFLTYFNYEAQQDKSGLPNDRFSAERPEGSISTLTIQRTEQRDSAMYRCASSAGGTYEQYFGPGTRLTVT.

CDR3 residues: CANRGVSSYNEQFF. DNA for the CDR3: TGTGCCAATCGCGGGGTCAGCTCCTACAATGAGCAGTTCTTC. This rearrangement joins TRBV2 to TRBJ2-1, with D possibly matching TRBD2 (6 bases). Per the germline V gene, CDR1 is SNHLY and CDR2 is FYNNEI. The V gene lost 10 bases and the J gene lost 0 bases, with 13 bases spanning the gap. CDR3 length: 14 amino acids.

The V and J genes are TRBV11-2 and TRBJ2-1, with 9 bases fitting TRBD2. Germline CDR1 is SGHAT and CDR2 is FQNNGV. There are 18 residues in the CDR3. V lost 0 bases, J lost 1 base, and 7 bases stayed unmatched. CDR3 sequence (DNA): TGTGCCAGCAGCTTAGATCTTGCGGGAGGGCCATCCTACAATGAGCAGTTCTTC. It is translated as CASSLDLAGGPSYNEQFF.

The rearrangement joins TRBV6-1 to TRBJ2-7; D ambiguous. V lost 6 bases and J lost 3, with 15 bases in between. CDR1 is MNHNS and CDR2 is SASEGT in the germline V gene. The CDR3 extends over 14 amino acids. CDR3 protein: CASRVAESFYEQYF. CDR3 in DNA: TGTGCCAGCAGGGTTGCGGAGTCTTTCTACGAGCAGTACTTC.

Here the CDR3 DNA reads TGCAGCGTTGAAGGACTAACGGACGGGCTTCTCGATACGCAGTATTTT. It is translated as CSVEGLTDGLLDTQYF. The genes are TRBV29-1 and TRBJ2-3; TRBD2 is a possible D gene (5 bases). The CDR3 contains 16 residues. V lost 1 base to trimming and J lost 6 bases, with 20 bases between them. The germline CDR1 and CDR2 sequences are SQVTM and ANQGSEA.

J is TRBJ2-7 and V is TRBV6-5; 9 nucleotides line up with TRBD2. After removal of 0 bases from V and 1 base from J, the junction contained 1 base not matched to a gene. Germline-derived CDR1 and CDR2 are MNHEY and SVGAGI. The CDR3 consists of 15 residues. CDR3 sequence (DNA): TGTGCCAGCAGTTACTCGACTAGCGGATCCTACGAGCAGTACTTC. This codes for CASSYSTSGSYEQYF.

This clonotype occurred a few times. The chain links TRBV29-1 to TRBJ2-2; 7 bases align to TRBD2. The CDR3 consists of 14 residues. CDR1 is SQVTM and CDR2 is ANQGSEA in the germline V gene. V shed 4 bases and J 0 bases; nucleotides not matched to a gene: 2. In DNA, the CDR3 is TGCAGCGTTGTAGGACTAGCGAACACCGGGGAGCTGTTTTTT. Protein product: CSVVGLANTGELFF.

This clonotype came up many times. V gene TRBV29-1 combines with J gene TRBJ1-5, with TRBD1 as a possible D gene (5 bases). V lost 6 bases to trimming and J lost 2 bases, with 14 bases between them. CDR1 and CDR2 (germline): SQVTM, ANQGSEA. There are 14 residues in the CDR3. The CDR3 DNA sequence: TGCAGCGTAGGCGCAGGGATAGGCAATCAGCCCCAGCATTTT. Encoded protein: CSVGAGIGNQPQHF.

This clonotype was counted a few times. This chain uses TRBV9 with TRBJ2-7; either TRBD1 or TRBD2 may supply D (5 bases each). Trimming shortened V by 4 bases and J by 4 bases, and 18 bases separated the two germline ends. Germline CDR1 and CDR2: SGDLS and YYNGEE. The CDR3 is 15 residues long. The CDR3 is CASSQSSGTDYEQYF. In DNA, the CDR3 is TGTGCCAGCAGCCAAAGTTCCGGGACGGATTACGAGCAGTACTTC.

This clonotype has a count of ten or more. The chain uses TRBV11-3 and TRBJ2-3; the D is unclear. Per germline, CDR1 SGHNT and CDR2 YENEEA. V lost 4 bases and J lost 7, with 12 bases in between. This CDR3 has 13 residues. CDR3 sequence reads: CASSSRLGNTQYF. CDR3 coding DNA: TGTGCCAGCAGCTCTCGATTGGGGAATACGCAGTATTTT.

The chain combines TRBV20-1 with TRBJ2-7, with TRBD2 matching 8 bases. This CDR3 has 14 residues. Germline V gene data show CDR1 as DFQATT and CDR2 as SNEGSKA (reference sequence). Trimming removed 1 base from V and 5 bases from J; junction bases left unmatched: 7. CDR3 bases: TGCAGTGCTAGAGGCGAGCGGGAGTCGGACGAGCAGTACTTC. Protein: CSARGERESDEQYF.

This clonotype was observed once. The CDR3 DNA reads as TGCAGTGCTAGAGATACTTCGCAGGGCGGGTCGGGGGAGCTGTTTTTT. It translates to CSARDTSQGGSGELFF. This chain links TRBV20-1 with TRBJ2-2; D might be TRBD1 or TRBD2, each matching 5 bases. The CDR3 extends over 16 amino acids. V gave up 0 bases and J gave up 8 bases, with 19 bases separating them. Germline V CDR1 and CDR2: DFQATT, SNEGSKA (reference sequence).